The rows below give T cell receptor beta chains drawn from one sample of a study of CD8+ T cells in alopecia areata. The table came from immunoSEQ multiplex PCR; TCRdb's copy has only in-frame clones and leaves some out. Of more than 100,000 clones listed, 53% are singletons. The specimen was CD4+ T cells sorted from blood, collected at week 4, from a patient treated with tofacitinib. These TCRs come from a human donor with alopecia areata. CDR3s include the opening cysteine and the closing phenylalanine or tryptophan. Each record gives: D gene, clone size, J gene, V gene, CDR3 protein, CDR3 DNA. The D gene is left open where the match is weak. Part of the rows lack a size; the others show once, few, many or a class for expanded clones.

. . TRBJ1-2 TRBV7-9 CASSLTDYGYTF TGTGCCAGCAGCTTAACTGATTATGGCTACACCTTC
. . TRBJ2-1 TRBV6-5 CASREYNEQFF TGTGCCAGCAGGGAATACAATGAGCAGTTCTTC
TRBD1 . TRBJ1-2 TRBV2 CASSRDRLGYTF TGTGCCAGCAGTAGGGACAGGCTGGGCTACACCTTC
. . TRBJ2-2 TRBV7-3 CASSLGGTEITGELFF TGTGCCAGCAGCCTGGGAGGGACAGAAATCACCGGGGAGCTGTTTTTT
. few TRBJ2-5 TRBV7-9 CASSQNRETQYF TGTGCCAGCAGCCAGAATAGGGAGACCCAGTACTTC
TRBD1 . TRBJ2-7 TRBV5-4 CASSAGGSNEQYF TGTGCCAGCAGCGCAGGGGGCTCGAACGAGCAGTACTTC
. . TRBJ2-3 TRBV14 CASSQDGLGRSTDTQYF TGTGCCAGCAGCCAAGATGGTTTGGGAAGGAGCACAGATACGCAGTATTTT
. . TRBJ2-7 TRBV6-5 CASSYSEVRESYEQYF TGTGCCAGCAGTTACTCGGAGGTACGGGAGTCCTACGAGCAGTACTTC
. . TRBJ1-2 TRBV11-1 CASYDKDGYTF TGTGCCAGCTATGACAAAGATGGCTACACCTTC
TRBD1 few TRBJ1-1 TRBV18 CASSPTPGQGRYIEAFF TGTGCCAGCTCACCGACCCCGGGACAGGGGAGGTATATTGAAGCTTTCTTT
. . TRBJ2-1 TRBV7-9 CASTGLNEQFF TGTGCCAGCACTGGGCTCAATGAGCAGTTCTTC
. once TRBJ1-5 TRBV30 CAWSRQYSNQPQHF TGTGCCTGGAGTCGACAGTATAGCAATCAGCCCCAGCATTTT
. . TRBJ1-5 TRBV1 CTSSPSFGSHNQPQHF TGCACCAGCAGCCCCTCCTTCGGCAGCCACAATCAGCCCCAGCATTTT
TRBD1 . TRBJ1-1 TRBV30 CAWSVRMGQGGTEAFF TGTGCCTGGAGTGTACGTATGGGACAGGGGGGCACTGAAGCTTTCTTT
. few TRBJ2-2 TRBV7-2 CASSLYIGELFF TGTGCCAGCAGCTTATATATCGGGGAGCTGTTTTTT
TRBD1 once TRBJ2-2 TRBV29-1 CSGKQGVDTGELFF TGCAGCGGTAAACAGGGGGTAGACACCGGGGAGCTGTTTTTT
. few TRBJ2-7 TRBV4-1 CASSQEPAIGTYEQYF TGCGCCAGCAGCCAAGAACCGGCGATCGGGACTTACGAGCAGTACTTC
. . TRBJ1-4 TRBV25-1 CASSEDQAVGEKLFF TGTGCCAGCAGTGAGGACCAGGCCGTGGGTGAAAAACTGTTTTTT
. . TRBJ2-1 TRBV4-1 CASSPAGLGEQFF TGCGCCAGCAGCCCCGCGGGCTTGGGAGAGCAGTTCTTC
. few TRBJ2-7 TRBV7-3 CASSLSTGDSSYEQYF TGTGCCAGCAGCTTATCTACAGGTGACTCCTCCTACGAGCAGTACTTC